Listed here are 2 T cell receptor beta chains from one sample, sequenced in a study of CD8 T cells in Susac syndrome. RNA amounts of roughly 0.45 to 1 ug underwent reverse transcription with random hexamers. TCRdb reanalysed the immunoSEQ multiplex PCR reads using MiXCR and keeps one entry per CDR3 protein. The data hold about 300,000 distinct CDR3 sequences, with under 95% observed a single time. Sequenced material: CD4+ T cells from PBMCs. The receptor source for this set is a human donor with multiple sclerosis.

This clonotype was observed once. The chain is built from TRBV7-2 and TRBJ2-3, with 10 bases lining up with TRBD2. This CDR3 has 16 residues. From germline, CDR1 is SGHTA and CDR2 FQGNSA. V was clipped by 5 bases and J by 7 bases; unmatched bases: 12. CDR3 residues: CASSTQREGPLYTQYF. The DNA of the CDR3 is TGTGCCAGCAGCACCCAGCGGGAGGGTCCCTTGTATACGCAGTATTTT.

This chain uses TRBV5-1 with TRBJ1-1; possibly TRBD1 for D (6 bases). The CDR3 runs to 14 residues. From germline, CDR1 is SGHRS and CDR2 YFSETQ. V shed 0 bases and J shed 7 bases, with 13 bases lying between them. CDR3 amino acids: CASSLVGQIYEAFF. CDR3 coding DNA: TGCGCCAGCAGCTTGGTGGGACAAATCTATGAAGCTTTCTTT.